These 13 T cell receptor beta chains originate from one sample sequenced in a study of blood T cell repertoires in COVID-19. Sequenced by immunoSEQ multiplex PCR; TCRdb stores in-frame clones only, minus some. The sample yields 310,000 or so clones, 70% to 90% seen once. The sequenced material came from peripheral blood. The source of these receptors is a woman aged 45-59 years with active or convalescent COVID-19.

The chain is built from TRBV4-3 and TRBJ2-6; 10 bases agree with TRBD1. The CDR3 is made up of 21 amino acids. Germline lookup yields CDR1 LGHNA and CDR2 YSLEER. The trim removed 1 base at V and 1 base at J, leaving 13 bases unmatched. This CDR3 reads CASSQGPGYSGQGSGANVLTF. CDR3 in DNA: TGCGCCAGCAGCCAAGGCCCTGGGTACTCGGGACAGGGGTCTGGGGCCAACGTCCTGACTTTC.

This clone has just one count. This chain links TRBV6-2 or TRBV6-3 with TRBJ1-6; D not resolved. Trimming took off 6 bases at V and 10 bases at J, with 16 bases between the two ends. CDR3 size: 14 residues. Germline values: CDR1 MNHEY, CDR2 SVGEGT. The CDR3 bases are TGTGCCAGCAGCTCCAGCGGGGATGGGTCACCCCTCCACTTT. It encodes CASSSSGDGSPLHF.

The chain links TRBV3-1 (or the pseudogene TRBV3-2) to TRBJ2-2; D not resolved. Germline lookup yields CDR1 LGHDT and CDR2 YNNKEL (reference sequence). The V end lost 5 bases, the J end lost 8 bases, and 9 bases lay between the germline ends. CDR3 length: 12 residues. Here the CDR3 reads CASSSIGGELFF. For the CDR3, the DNA is TGTGCCAGCAGCTCCATCGGGGGGGAGCTGTTTTTT.

The genes are TRBV24-1 and TRBJ2-1, with a tentative D call TRBD2 (6 bases). Trimming shortened V by 2 bases and J by 12 bases, and 19 bases separated the two germline ends. The CDR3 has 15 amino acids. CDR1 is KGHDR, CDR2 SFDVKD, per germline. This chain's CDR3 is CATSDSGLAQKVQFF. The DNA for the CDR3 is TGTGCCACCAGTGATTCGGGACTGGCCCAGAAGGTGCAGTTCTTC.

The rearrangement joins TRBV5-4 to TRBJ1-3; D remains ambiguous. This CDR3 region has 13 residues. Germline V gene sequence: CDR1 SGHNT, CDR2 YYREEE (reference sequence). With 2 bases removed from V and 1 base from J, the gap between germline ends came to 4 bases. CDR3 nucleotides: TGTGCCAGCAGCTTAGCATCTGGAAACACCATATATTTT. This gives the protein CASSLASGNTIYF.

The genes are TRBV10-1 and TRBJ1-2; 11 bases map to TRBD1. J was trimmed by 3 bases and V by 4 bases; bases with no gene match: 7. Germline V lookup: CDR1 WNHNN, CDR2 SYGVQD (reference sequence). The length of the CDR3 is 16 residues. The CDR3 is CASSGGTGGLDYGYTF. CDR3 DNA sequence: TGCGCCAGCAGTGGGGGGACAGGGGGATTGGACTATGGCTACACCTTC.

The chain employs TRBV28 and TRBJ2-7, with TRBD2 identical over 9 bases. CDR1 MDHEN and CDR2 SYDVKM come from the germline V gene. The CDR3 spans 18 residues. The ends lost 6 bases at V and 0 bases at J; junction bases unmatched: 15. The CDR3 loop is CASSERGALLKTSYEQYF. CDR3 in DNA: TGTGCCAGCAGCGAGCGGGGGGCTCTACTAAAAACCTCCTACGAGCAGTACTTC.

This clone was observed once. CDR3 sequence (DNA): TGTGCCAGCAGCTTAGAGGCGGGGTACAGCACAGATACGCAGTATTTT. It translates to CASSLEAGYSTDTQYF. V usage is TRBV11-2 and J usage is TRBJ2-3; a possible D gene is TRBD2 (6 bases). V lost 0 bases, J lost 0 bases, and 10 bases lay in between. Germline CDR1 reads SGHAT; CDR2 reads FQNNGV. This CDR3 region has 16 residues.

The chain uses TRBV15 and TRBJ1-1; the D gene is possibly TRBD1 (5 bases). Trimming stripped 5 bases from V and 0 bases from J, with 10 bases between. The length of the CDR3 is 14 residues. Germline lookup yields CDR1 LNHNV and CDR2 YYDKDF (reference sequence). The CDR3 reads CATSGAGVNTEAFF. In DNA form, the CDR3 reads TGTGCCACCAGCGGGGCGGGGGTGAACACTGAAGCTTTCTTT.

The chain links TRBV4-1 to TRBJ2-1; TRBD1 is a possible D gene (5 bases). The germline V gene encodes CDR1 MGHRA and CDR2 YSYEKL. There are 14 residues in the CDR3. Trimming shortened V by 6 bases and J by 7 bases, and 16 bases separated the two germline ends. The CDR3 spells CASRLQAARNEQFF. In DNA, the CDR3 is TGCGCCAGCAGGTTACAGGCTGCTAGAAATGAGCAGTTCTTC.

The chain combines TRBV2 with TRBJ1-1; 7 positions match TRBD1. This CDR3 contains 15 residues. With 8 bases clipped from V and 1 base from J, the junction kept 10 bases outside the gene matches. Germline V gene lookup returns CDR1 SNHLY and CDR2 FYNNEI. The CDR3, as DNA: TGTGCCAGCGAGGAGACAGGGTATGGGAACACTGAAGCTTTCTTT. It translates to CASEETGYGNTEAFF.

This chain connects TRBV9 to TRBJ2-1; the D gene is possibly TRBD1 (6 bases). V shed 6 bases and J shed 3 bases, with 16 bases lying between them. Germline V gene sequence: CDR1 SGDLS, CDR2 YYNGEE. The CDR3 consists of 15 residues. The CDR3 DNA sequence: TGTGCCAGCACCCCCGGGACACAACACTACAATGAGCAGTTCTTC. Amino acid sequence: CASTPGTQHYNEQFF.

The chain couples TRBV10-1 to TRBJ2-5; TRBD2 matches 13 bases. V shed 8 bases, J shed 4 bases, and the junction held 7 bases outside the gene matches. CDR3 length: 15 residues. Germline lookup yields CDR1 WNHNN and CDR2 SYGVQD (reference sequence). The CDR3 DNA is TGCGCCAGCGGAAGACTAGCGGGGGGTAGAGAGACCCAGTACTTC. Protein sequence: CASGRLAGGRETQYF.